The present T cell receptor (beta chain) was sequenced within a study of blood T cell repertoires in COVID-19. Study-wide background: T cells, B-cell-depleted T cells, or PBMCs supplied cDNA or gDNA.

Authors' analysis steps: Amplification of reference gene primers was used by the study to estimate nucleated cell counts. Measured with immunoSEQ multiplex PCR; TCRdb has only the in-frame clones, and not every one. Clone size and the V and J calls come from that table; the DNA yielded D and trimming. This sample yields 200,000 to 250,000 clones, of which 86% are seen a single time; 3.5% to 4% belongs to the top ten. CDR3 size: 15 residues. Germline assignment: CDR1 LGHDT and CDR2 YNNKEL (reference sequence). Losses at the gene ends were 5 bases for V and 4 bases for J; bases not matched to a gene: 3.

The chain employs TRBV3-1 (or the pseudogene TRBV3-2) and TRBJ2-6; 9 positions match TRBD1. This TCR was recovered from a woman aged 40 to 50 with acute COVID-19. The specimen sequenced was PBMCs or T cells enriched from blood (not recorded which). In DNA, the CDR3 is TGTGCCAGCAGCTTACAGGGGGCAGGGGCCAACGTCCTGACTTTC. It translates to CASSLQGAGANVLTF.